This section outlines one T cell receptor beta chain sequence together with its context. The data are from a study of blood T cell repertoires in COVID-19. In the original workflow: How many nucleated cells were present was estimated from reference gene primer amplification. Using immunoSEQ multiplex PCR, the repertoire was profiled, and TCRdb retains in-frame clones only, with some absent. The V and J calls and clone size were taken over from that table, and D and trimming were inferred from the DNA. Among tens of thousands of clones listed, approximately 70% were seen once. The sequencing sample was made of peripheral blood. The sequence was collected from a woman aged 55-69 years in a cohort sampled during active or convalescent COVID-19.

Here the CDR3 reads CASSSSGTNEKLFF. The CDR3 DNA reads TGTGCCAGCAGCTCAAGCGGGACTAATGAAAAACTGTTTTTT. The V gene is TRBV5-4, the J gene TRBJ1-4; D is undetermined. V lost 3 bases, J lost 2 bases, and 8 bases lay in between. The CDR3 is made up of 14 amino acids. The germline V gene encodes CDR1 SGHNT and CDR2 YYREEE (reference sequence).